This T cell receptor (beta chain) was recorded in a study of cytomegalovirus exposure and HLA in healthy donors. Study-wide context: The 95 to 150 validation repertoires, a later analysis reported, used the same platform as the approximately 650 first-cohort repertoires.

Measured with immunoSEQ multiplex PCR; TCRdb has only the in-frame clones, and not every one. The table has some 60,000 clones, 96% seen once. This clone has a single count. The germline gives CDR1 ENHRY, CDR2 SYGVKD. The CDR3 is 13 amino acids. V lost 7 bases and J lost 2; bases outside the gene matches: 4. The chain has TRBV10-3 and TRBJ2-5; TRBD2 matches 7 bases. The sample consisted of PBMCs. This TCR came from a man between 18 and 29 years old in good health and CMV-seronegative. The CDR3 coding sequence is TGTGCCATCACCACTAGCGAGCAAGAGACCCAGTACTTC. Translated, it gives CAITTSEQETQYF.